The sequence of this TCR beta chain was determined in a study of T cell responses to AZD1222 COVID-19 vaccine. Study information: Both about-4-week and about-12-week second-dose recipients were combined. The study's findings and limits: Donors were largely white British and mainly female; clonal diversity was possibly underestimated. Sampling captured repertoires only after the peak T cell response. Increases in Spike-specific TCR breadth and depth were seen after two AZD1222 doses.

Trimming cost V 7 bases and J 6 bases, with 15 bases left between them. Germline-derived CDR1 and CDR2 are LNHDA and SQIVND (reference sequence). This CDR3 has 13 amino acids. The assay was immunoSEQ multiplex PCR, and TCRdb's table has in-frame clones only and misses some. The sample includes about 170,000 clones, roughly 92% of them seen just once. About this clone: Its antigen is not known.

This receptor was obtained from an adult in good health. Here the sequenced sample was peripheral blood, taken on day 0 of AZD1222 vaccination. The rearrangement uses TRBV19 and TRBJ1-1, with D perhaps matching TRBD1 (6 bases). CDR3 residues: CASTRGLGSEAFF. CDR3 nucleotides: TGTGCCAGTACCAGGGGACTTGGTTCTGAAGCTTTCTTT.